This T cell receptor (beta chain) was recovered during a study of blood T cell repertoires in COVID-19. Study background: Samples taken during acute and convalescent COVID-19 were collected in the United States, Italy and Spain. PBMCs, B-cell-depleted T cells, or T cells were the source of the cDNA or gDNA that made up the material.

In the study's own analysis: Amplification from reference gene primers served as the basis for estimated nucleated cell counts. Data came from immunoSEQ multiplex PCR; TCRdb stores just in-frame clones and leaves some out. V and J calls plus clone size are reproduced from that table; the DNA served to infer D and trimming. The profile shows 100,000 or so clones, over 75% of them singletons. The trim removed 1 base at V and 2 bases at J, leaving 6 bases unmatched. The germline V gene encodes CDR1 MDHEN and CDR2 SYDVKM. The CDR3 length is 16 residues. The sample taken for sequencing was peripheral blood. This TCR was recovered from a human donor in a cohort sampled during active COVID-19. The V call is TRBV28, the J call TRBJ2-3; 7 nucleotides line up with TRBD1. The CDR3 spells CASSLLSGQATDTQYF. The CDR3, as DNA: TGTGCCAGCAGTTTATTATCCGGACAGGCCACAGATACGCAGTATTTT.